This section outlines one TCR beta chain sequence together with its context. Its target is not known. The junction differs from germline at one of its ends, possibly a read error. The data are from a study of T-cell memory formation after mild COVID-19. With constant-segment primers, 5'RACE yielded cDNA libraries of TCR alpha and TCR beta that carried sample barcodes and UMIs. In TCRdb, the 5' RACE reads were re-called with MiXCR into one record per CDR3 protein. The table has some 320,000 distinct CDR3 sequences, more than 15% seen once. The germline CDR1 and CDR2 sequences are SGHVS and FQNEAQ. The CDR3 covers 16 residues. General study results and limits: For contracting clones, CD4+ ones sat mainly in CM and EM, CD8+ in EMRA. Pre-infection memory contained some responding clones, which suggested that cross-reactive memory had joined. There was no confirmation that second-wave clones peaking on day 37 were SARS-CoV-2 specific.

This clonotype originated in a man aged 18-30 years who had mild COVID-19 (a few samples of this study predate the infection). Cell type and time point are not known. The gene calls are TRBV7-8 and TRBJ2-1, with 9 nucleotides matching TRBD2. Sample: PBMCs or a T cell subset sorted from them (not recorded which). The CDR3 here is CVSSLEGRGGLNEQFF. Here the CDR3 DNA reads TGTGTCAGCAGCTTAGAAGGGCGGGGGGGTCTGAATGAGCAGTTCTTC.